The rows below give T cell receptor beta chains drawn from one sample of a study of cytomegalovirus exposure and HLA in healthy donors. Repertoires were generated with immunoSEQ multiplex PCR, while TCRdb's copy carries only in-frame clones and drops some. The table includes some 120,000 clones, around 75% detected once. Sequenced input: PBMCs. The receptors stem from a woman in her 30s in good health and CMV-seronegative. CDR3s include the opening cysteine and the closing phenylalanine or tryptophan. A D gene is named only where the DNA matches it firmly. Where a row states a size, it is once, few, many or the class of an expanded clone; other rows omit it.

TRBD1	TRBV6-1	TRBJ2-2	.	CASSIQGAGTGELFF	TGTGCCAGCAGTATACAGGGGGCGGGCACCGGGGAGCTGTTTTTT
TRBD1	TRBV5-1	TRBJ1-2	.	CASSFRDRVTYGYTF	TGCGCCAGCAGCTTTAGGGACAGGGTGACTTATGGCTACACCTTC
.	TRBV4-1	TRBJ1-1	.	CASSPGVSEAFF	TGCGCCAGCAGCCCCGGGGTCTCTGAAGCTTTCTTT
.	TRBV6-6	TRBJ1-2	.	CASSSQTALNYGYTF	TGTGCCAGCAGTTCCCAGACAGCCCTTAACTATGGCTACACCTTC
.	TRBV7-2	TRBJ1-5	.	CASSTHSNQPQHF	TGTGCCAGCAGCACTCATAGCAATCAGCCCCAGCATTTT
TRBD1	TRBV27	TRBJ1-6	.	CASSWGQGSPLHF	TGTGCCAGCAGTTGGGGACAGGGGTCACCCCTCCACTTT
.	TRBV10-1	TRBJ2-5	.	CASSESASAQETQYF	TGCGCCAGCAGTGAGTCGGCCAGCGCCCAAGAGACCCAGTACTTC
TRBD1	TRBV29-1	TRBJ2-7	few	CSVVGQGITYEQYF	TGCAGCGTTGTAGGACAGGGGATAACCTACGAGCAGTACTTC
.	TRBV25-1	TRBJ1-1	few	CASSARGGNTEAFF	TGTGCCAGCAGTGCTCGGGGGGGGAACACTGAAGCTTTCTTT
TRBD1	TRBV7-6	TRBJ1-1	.	CASSPRQGANTEAFF	TGTGCCAGCAGCCCACGACAGGGAGCAAACACTGAAGCTTTCTTT
.	TRBV25-1	TRBJ2-3	few	CASGLSTDTQYF	TGTGCCAGCGGACTGAGCACAGATACGCAGTATTTT
.	TRBV6-6	TRBJ2-2	.	CASSWGGGANTGELFF	TGTGCCAGCAGTTGGGGTGGGGGCGCCAACACCGGGGAGCTGTTTTTT
.	TRBV10-1	TRBJ1-4	.	CASSESGVREKLFF	TGCGCCAGCAGTGAGTCCGGGGTGCGGGAAAAACTGTTTTTT
.	TRBV15	TRBJ2-1	.	CATSRGSISSNEQFF	TGTGCCACCAGCAGAGGGTCCATTAGTAGCAATGAGCAGTTCTTC
TRBD1	TRBV5-1	TRBJ1-3	.	CASRQAGTGNGNTIYF	TGCGCCAGCAGGCAAGCCGGGACAGGGAACGGAAACACCATATATTTT
.	TRBV29-1	TRBJ1-4	.	CSGRSGDEKLFF	TGCAGCGGGAGGAGCGGGGATGAAAAACTGTTTTTT
TRBD1	TRBV6-1	TRBJ1-2	.	CASSARQGIGIYGYTF	TGTGCCAGCAGTGCCCGACAGGGGATCGGGATCTATGGCTACACCTTC